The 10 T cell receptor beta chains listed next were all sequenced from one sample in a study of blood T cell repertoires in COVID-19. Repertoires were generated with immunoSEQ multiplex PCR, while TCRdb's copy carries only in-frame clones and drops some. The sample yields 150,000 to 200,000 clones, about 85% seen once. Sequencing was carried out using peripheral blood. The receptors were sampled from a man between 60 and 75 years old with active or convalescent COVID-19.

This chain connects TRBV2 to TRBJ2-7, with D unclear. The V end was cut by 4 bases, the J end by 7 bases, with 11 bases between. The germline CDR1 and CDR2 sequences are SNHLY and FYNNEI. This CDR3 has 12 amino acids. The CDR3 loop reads CASSGGTTEQYF. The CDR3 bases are TGTGCCAGCAGTGGAGGCACCACAGAGCAGTACTTC.

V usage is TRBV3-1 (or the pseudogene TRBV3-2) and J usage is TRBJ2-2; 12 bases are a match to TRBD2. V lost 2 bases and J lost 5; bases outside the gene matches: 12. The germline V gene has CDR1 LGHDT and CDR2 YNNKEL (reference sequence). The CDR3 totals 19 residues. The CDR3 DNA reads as TGTGCCAGCAGCCAACCTATCGGACTAGCGGGGATGTGGACCGGGGAGCTGTTTTTT. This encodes CASSQPIGLAGMWTGELFF.

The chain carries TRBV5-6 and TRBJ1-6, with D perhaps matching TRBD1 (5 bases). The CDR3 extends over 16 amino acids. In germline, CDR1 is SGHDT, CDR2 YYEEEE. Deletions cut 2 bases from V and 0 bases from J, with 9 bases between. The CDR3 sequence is CASSFKGASYNSPLHF. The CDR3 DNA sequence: TGTGCCAGCAGCTTTAAAGGGGCCTCCTATAATTCACCCCTCCACTTT.

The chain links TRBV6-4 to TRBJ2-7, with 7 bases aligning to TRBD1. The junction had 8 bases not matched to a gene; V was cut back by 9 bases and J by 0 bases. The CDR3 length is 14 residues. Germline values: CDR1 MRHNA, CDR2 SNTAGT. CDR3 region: CARLGTARSYEQYF. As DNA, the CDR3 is TGTGCCAGATTGGGGACAGCCCGCTCCTACGAGCAGTACTTC.

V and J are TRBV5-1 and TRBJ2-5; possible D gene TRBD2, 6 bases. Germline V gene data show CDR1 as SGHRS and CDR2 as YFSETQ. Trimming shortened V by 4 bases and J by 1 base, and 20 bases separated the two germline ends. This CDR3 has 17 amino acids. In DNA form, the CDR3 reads TGCGCCAGCAGCCCAAATGGGGGTAGCGGAATCCAAGAGACCCAGTACTTC. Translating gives CASSPNGGSGIQETQYF.

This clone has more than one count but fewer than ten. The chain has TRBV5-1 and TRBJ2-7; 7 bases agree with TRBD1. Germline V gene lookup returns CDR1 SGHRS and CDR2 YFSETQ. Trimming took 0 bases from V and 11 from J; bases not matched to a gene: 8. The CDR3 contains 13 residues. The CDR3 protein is CASSLALNRGKYF. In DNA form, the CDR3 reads TGCGCCAGCAGCTTGGCTCTAAACAGGGGAAAGTACTTC.

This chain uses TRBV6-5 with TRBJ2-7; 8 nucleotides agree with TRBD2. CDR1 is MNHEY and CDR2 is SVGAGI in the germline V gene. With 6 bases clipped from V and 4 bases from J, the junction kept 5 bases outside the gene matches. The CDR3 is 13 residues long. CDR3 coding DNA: TGTGCCAGCAGGAGTAGCGGGGTGTACGAGCAGTACTTC. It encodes CASRSSGVYEQYF.

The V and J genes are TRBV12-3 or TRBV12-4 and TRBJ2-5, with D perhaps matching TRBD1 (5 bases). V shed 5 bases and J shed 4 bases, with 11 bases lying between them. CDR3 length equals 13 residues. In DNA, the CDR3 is TGTGCCAGCAGTCGCCAGCAGGGAGAGACCCAGTACTTC. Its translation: CASSRQQGETQYF.

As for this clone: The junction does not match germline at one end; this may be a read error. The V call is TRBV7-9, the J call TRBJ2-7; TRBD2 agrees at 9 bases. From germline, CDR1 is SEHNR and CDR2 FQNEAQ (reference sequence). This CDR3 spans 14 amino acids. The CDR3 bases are TGTGCCAGCAGCTCCGATTGGGATAGCGGGGGACCTGCCTTC. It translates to CASSSDWDSGGPAF.

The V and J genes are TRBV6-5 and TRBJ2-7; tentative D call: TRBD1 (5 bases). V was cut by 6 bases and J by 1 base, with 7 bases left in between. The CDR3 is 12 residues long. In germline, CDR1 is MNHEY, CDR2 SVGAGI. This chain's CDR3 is CASRGLSYEQYF. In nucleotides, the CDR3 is TGTGCCAGCAGGGGGCTTTCCTACGAGCAGTACTTC.